This TCR beta chain emerged from a study of blood T cell repertoires in COVID-19. Study at large: Sites in the United States, Italy and Spain provided acute and convalescent COVID-19 samples. PBMCs, B-cell-depleted T cells, or T cells provided the cDNA or gDNA that made up the material.

The CDR3 has 15 residues. J was trimmed by 8 bases and V by 6 bases; bases with no gene match: 13. The germline CDR1 and CDR2 sequences are LNHDA and SQIVND (reference sequence). Authors' methods: Estimation of nucleated cell counts relied on the amplification of reference gene primers. Produced via immunoSEQ multiplex PCR; TCRdb's table is partial and in-frame only. That table furnishes V, J and clone size, whereas the DNA furnished D and trimming. This sample has roughly 150,000 clones, with around 73% found just once. The sequence came from a man aged 60 to 69 who had recovered from COVID-19. The chain recombines TRBV19 with TRBJ1-1, with TRBD1 matching over 9 bases. The sequenced sample consisted of peripheral blood. This CDR3 is CASSQGDRDMIEAFF. The CDR3 coding sequence is TGTGCCAGTAGCCAAGGGGACAGGGATATGATAGAAGCTTTCTTT.